Following are 5 T cell receptor beta chains from one sample sequenced in a study of blood T cell repertoires in COVID-19. TCRdb's table, derived via immunoSEQ multiplex PCR, lists solely in-frame clones and lacks some. This sample has under 200,000 clones, with 70% to 90% found just once. Sequencing was carried out using peripheral blood. These receptors all come from an elderly woman in a cohort sampled during active or convalescent COVID-19.

The V and J genes are TRBV7-7 and TRBJ2-5, with TRBD1 identical over 10 bases. The V gene end was trimmed by 5 bases and the J gene end by 4 bases; junction bases not matched to a gene: 1. CDR3 size: 13 residues. Germline CDR1 reads SSHAT; CDR2 reads FNYEAQ (reference sequence). The CDR3 region is CASSGQGGETQYF. CDR3 in DNA: TGTGCCAGCAGCGGACAGGGGGGAGAGACCCAGTACTTC.

This clone was counted once. V usage is TRBV27 and J usage is TRBJ2-3; 8 bases align to TRBD2. The germline V gene has CDR1 MNHEY and CDR2 SMNVEV (reference sequence). This CDR3 has 14 amino acids. After removal of 4 bases from V and 7 bases from J, the junction contained 7 bases not matched to a gene. The CDR3 nucleotides read TGTGCCAGCAGTTACAGCGGGAGCCAAAATACGCAGTATTTT. Translation: CASSYSGSQNTQYF.

The V gene is TRBV11-2, the J gene TRBJ1-3; TRBD1 matches 10 bases. V lost 6 bases to trimming and J lost 3 bases; unmatched junction nucleotides: 5. The CDR3 is made up of 15 amino acids. Germline values: CDR1 SGHAT, CDR2 FQNNGV. The CDR3 DNA is TGTGCCAGCAGTCTCGACAGGGGGCATGGAAACACCATATATTTT. Protein product: CASSLDRGHGNTIYF.

The CDR3 region is CASTRVGETQYF. CDR3 DNA: TGTGCCAGCACGAGGGTTGGCGAGACCCAGTACTTC. The V and J genes are TRBV6-5 and TRBJ2-5, with D possibly matching TRBD2 (5 bases). This CDR3 contains 12 residues. Per germline, CDR1 MNHEY and CDR2 SVGAGI. The V gene lost 7 bases and the J gene lost 5 bases, with 11 bases spanning the gap.

Here the CDR3 reads CASSESTGGGRTGELFF. In DNA, the CDR3 is TGTGCCAGCAGTGAATCGACAGGAGGGGGCCGCACCGGGGAGCTGTTTTTT. The chain combines TRBV25-1 with TRBJ2-2, with D possibly matching TRBD1 (7 bases). The CDR3 consists of 17 residues. Germline CDR1 MGHDK, CDR2 SYGVNS. Trimming shortened V by 1 base and J by 4 bases, and 16 bases separated the two germline ends.